The clone carrying this T cell receptor (beta chain) was detected many times. TCRdb re-analysed the 5' RACE reads in MiXCR, keeping a single row per CDR3 protein. The table shows over 150,000 distinct CDR3 sequences, with around 7.3% occurring only once. Germline V gives CDR1 MNHEY, CDR2 SMNVEV (reference sequence). The CDR3 consists of 12 residues. Trimming pared 3 bases from V and 6 bases from J, leaving 9 bases between. This specimen comes from a study of T cells after yellow fever vaccination. The input for sequencing was CD4+ T cells sorted from PBMCs, taken 4 to 6 days after the first yellow fever vaccination. V and J are TRBV27 and TRBJ2-7; D gene ambiguous. This receptor was obtained from a man aged 18 to 35 who received the YFV17D yellow fever vaccine. The CDR3 protein is CASSLVGTEQYF. The CDR3 DNA follows: TGTGCCAGCAGTTTGGTGGGAACCGAGCAGTACTTC.